Presented here are 28 T cell receptor beta chains from one specimen sequenced in a study of metastatic and nonmetastatic thyroid tumors. TCRdb re-analyzed the PCR reads through MiXCR. The sample records approximately 15,000 clones, around a third being singletons. No treatment had been given to any patient before thyroid surgery. Input material: tumor tissue. The origin of the receptors is a male donor with papillary thyroid cancer or a benign thyroid nodule (not recorded which). Some clones in this sample may be carry-over from other donors' samples.

The rearrangement joins TRBV7-2 to TRBJ2-7; D is perhaps TRBD1 (5 bases). V shed 2 bases and J shed 6 bases, with 8 bases lying between them. CDR1 SGHTA and CDR2 FQGNSA come from the germline V gene. The length of the CDR3 is 12 residues. This CDR3 is CASSLIRGEQYF. CDR3 nucleotide sequence: TGTGCCAGCAGCTTAATTAGGGGCGAGCAGTACTTC.

CDR3 amino acids: CSARTLGDFERGTQYF. The CDR3 DNA is TGCAGTGCTAGAACTCTCGGGGACTTCGAGCGGGGGACCCAGTACTTC. The chain couples TRBV20-1 to TRBJ2-5, with 7 bases that match TRBD2. Germline assignment: CDR1 DFQATT and CDR2 SNEGSKA (reference sequence). The CDR3 runs to 16 residues. The V segment lost 2 bases and the J segment 7 bases; nucleotides outside the gene matches: 16.

V usage is TRBV6-5 and J usage is TRBJ1-2, with 7 nucleotides matching TRBD1. The CDR3 consists of 18 residues. Trimming at V came to 6 bases and at J to 4 bases, leaving 20 bases not matched to a gene. Germline V lookup: CDR1 MNHEY, CDR2 SVGAGI. Here the CDR3 DNA reads TGTGCCAGCAGAATGGCAGGGCTGGTCTACAGGGGACCCTATGGCTACACCTTC. It is translated as CASRMAGLVYRGPYGYTF.

This clone was counted a few times. This rearrangement joins TRBV28 to TRBJ1-5; D uncertain. The germline CDR1 and CDR2 sequences are MDHEN and SYDVKM. Between the trimmed V and J ends, which lost 6 bases and 5 bases, there was a span of 11 bases. This CDR3 spans 13 amino acids. The CDR3 coding sequence is TGTGCCAGCAGATCCACGATTTATCAGCCCCAGCATTTT. Translated: CASRSTIYQPQHF.

The rearrangement joins TRBV4-3 to TRBJ1-1, with D hard to call. The CDR3 has 14 amino acids. V lost 4 bases and J lost 4, with 13 bases in between. Germline CDR1 is LGHNA and CDR2 is YSLEER. The CDR3 here is CASSPETLSTEAFF. In DNA form, the CDR3 reads TGCGCCAGCAGCCCAGAGACGTTGAGCACTGAAGCTTTCTTT.

This clone came up many times. The chain employs TRBV6-1 and TRBJ2-5, with 7 bases matching TRBD2. Trimming removed 8 bases from V and 1 base from J; junction bases left unmatched: 10. The CDR3 extends over 15 amino acids. Germline V gives CDR1 MNHNS, CDR2 SASEGT. The CDR3 here is CASGRRASGQETQYF. CDR3 DNA: TGTGCCAGCGGTAGGAGGGCTAGCGGCCAAGAGACCCAGTACTTC.

This clone is medium-sized. V usage is TRBV7-8 and J usage is TRBJ1-6, with a weak D call TRBD1 (5 bases). Trimming removed 0 bases at V and 7 bases at J, with 16 bases between. The CDR3 has 17 amino acids. Germline values: CDR1 SGHVS, CDR2 FQNEAQ. The CDR3 here is CASSLATSGRINSPLHF. Here the CDR3 DNA reads TGTGCCAGCAGCTTAGCAACTTCGGGACGGATAAATTCACCCCTCCACTTT.

The rearrangement joins TRBV12-3 or TRBV12-4 to TRBJ2-7, with 7 positions matching TRBD2. The CDR3 extends over 13 amino acids. J gave up 3 bases and V 7 bases, and 6 bases lay outside the gene matches. In nucleotides, the CDR3 is TGTGCCAGCACCCCTGCGGGGGTCTACGAGCAGTACTTC. Protein: CASTPAGVYEQYF.

On this clone itself: The junction departs from the called germline gene at one end, perhaps through a read error. The V gene is TRBV10-1, the J gene TRBJ1-4; the D gene is possibly TRBD1 (5 bases). The CDR3 extends over 14 amino acids. The germline V gene encodes CDR1 WNHNN and CDR2 SYGVQD (reference sequence). The CDR3 coding sequence is TGCGCCAGCAATCGCCGACGGGGCGCCATGAAAAACTGTTTT. It encodes CASNRRRGAMKNCF.

By proportion, this clone is medium-sized. This rearrangement joins TRBV9 to TRBJ2-7; D gene unclear. CDR1 is SGDLS and CDR2 is YYNGEE in the germline V gene. There are 13 residues in the CDR3. V was pared by 0 bases and J by 6 bases, with 10 bases between. In DNA form, the CDR3 reads TGTGCCAGCAGCGTAGATGCGTTCTCCGAGCAGTACTTC. It yields the protein CASSVDAFSEQYF. Full variable domain (remainder filled in from reference TRBV9 and TRBJ2-7): DSGVTQTPKHLITATGQRVTLRCSPRSGDLSVYWYQQSLDQGLQFLIQYYNGEERAKGNILERFSAQQFPDLHSELNLSSLELGDSALYFCASSVDAFSEQYFGPGTRLTVT.

This clone has only one observation. The V gene is TRBV20-1, the J gene TRBJ2-7; D remains ambiguous. The V end was cut by 2 bases, the J end by 4 bases, with 15 bases between. CDR3 length: 14 amino acids. Germline V gene data show CDR1 as DFQATT and CDR2 as SNEGSKA (reference sequence). CDR3 nucleotides: TGCAGTGCTAGACAGGCAGGCTCTAGGTACGAGCAGTACTTC. It translates to CSARQAGSRYEQYF.

This clone was detected ten times or more. The chain recombines TRBV5-4 with TRBJ1-4, with 8 bases that match TRBD1. The CDR3 has 15 amino acids. V was clipped by 4 bases and J by 5 bases; unmatched bases: 7. Per germline, CDR1 SGHNT and CDR2 YYREEE (reference sequence). CDR3 nucleotides: TGTGCCAGCAGCACTAACAGGGGGTTGAATGAAAAACTGTTTTTT. It encodes CASSTNRGLNEKLFF.

The chain is built from TRBV6-1 and TRBJ2-1, with TRBD2 identical over 7 bases. Germline trimming cut 6 bases from V and 3 bases from J; bases unmatched to any gene: 11. This CDR3 is 16 amino acids long. CDR1 is MNHNS and CDR2 is SASEGT in the germline V gene. The CDR3 region has the DNA TGTGCCAGCAGCCGCGTGGGACTAACATACTACAATGAGCAGTTCTTC. It yields the protein CASSRVGLTYYNEQFF.

The V call is TRBV20-1, the J call TRBJ2-1; D is uncertain. This CDR3 contains 15 residues. The germline V gene has CDR1 DFQATT and CDR2 SNEGSKA (reference sequence). The V and J ends lost 0 bases and 6 bases respectively, with 15 bases between them. The CDR3 coding sequence is TGCAGTGCTAGAGATCCCCAAAAAGGTACCAATGAGCAGTTCTTC. Protein product: CSARDPQKGTNEQFF.

The V gene is TRBV11-1, the J gene TRBJ2-1, with unresolved D. This CDR3 comprises 16 residues. Germline V lookup: CDR1 SGHAT, CDR2 FQDESV (reference sequence). The V end lost 7 bases, the J end lost 7 bases, and 23 bases lay between the germline ends. CDR3 DNA: TGTGCCAGCACCCTTAACCCACAGCCCAGAGGTAATGAGCAGTTCTTC. It specifies CASTLNPQPRGNEQFF.

This clone is categorized as medium-sized. V gene TRBV5-1 combines with J gene TRBJ2-1; the match to TRBD1 covers 8 bases. The V gene end was trimmed by 0 bases and the J gene end by 14 bases; junction bases not matched to a gene: 10. The CDR3 runs 14 residues. From germline, CDR1 is SGHRS and CDR2 YFSETQ. The CDR3 sequence is CASSLGRGLASKFF. The CDR3 DNA sequence: TGCGCCAGCAGCTTGGGCAGGGGGCTGGCTAGTAAGTTCTTC.

The chain recombines TRBV28 with TRBJ1-1; D not certain. V shed 4 bases and J shed 0 bases, with 9 bases lying between them. Germline-derived CDR1 and CDR2 are MDHEN and SYDVKM. The CDR3 contains 14 residues. CDR3 DNA: TGTGCCAGCAGTTCAACCTCCATGAACACTGAAGCTTTCTTT. This translates into CASSSTSMNTEAFF.

At least ten counts were recorded for this clone. The V gene is TRBV6-2 or TRBV6-3, the J gene TRBJ2-7; D perhaps matches TRBD1 (6 bases). Germline CDR1 and CDR2: MNHEY and SVGEGT. The length of the CDR3 is 14 residues. Trimming shortened V by 2 bases and J by 2 bases, and 10 bases separated the two germline ends. The CDR3 bases are TGTGCCAGCAGTTACGGGACACCACCCTACGAGCAGTACTTC. Translation: CASSYGTPPYEQYF.

This clone ranks as medium-sized (0.01 to 0.1%). The chain combines TRBV12-3 or TRBV12-4 with TRBJ1-5; the D is unclear. V lost 6 bases and J 0 bases, leaving 15 bases between the germline ends. The CDR3 is 16 amino acids. The CDR3 reads CASSLFGRLSNQPQHF. CDR3 coding DNA: TGTGCCAGCAGCCTATTTGGGAGGCTTAGCAATCAGCCCCAGCATTTT.

This clone showed up many times. This chain connects TRBV5-8 to TRBJ1-1, with D perhaps TRBD1 (5 bases). This CDR3 contains 13 residues. V gave up 1 base and J gave up 5 bases, with 9 bases separating them. Germline V CDR1 and CDR2: SGHTS, YDEGEE. CDR3 DNA sequence: TGTGCCAGCAGCTTGATTTCAGGGACTGAAGCTTTCTTT. Translated, it gives CASSLISGTEAFF.

In this sample, this clone turned up many times. The chain joins TRBV27 to TRBJ2-2, with 7 nucleotides matching TRBD1. The V gene's germline CDR1 is MNHEY and CDR2 SMNVEV (reference sequence). V was pared by 5 bases and J by 4 bases, with 7 bases of the junction left unmatched. CDR3 size: 15 residues. Written as DNA, the CDR3 is TGTGCCAGCAGTACACACAACAGGGGCACCGGGGAGCTGTTTTTT. Translated, it gives CASSTHNRGTGELFF.

In its sample, this clone ranks as medium-sized. The chain couples TRBV6-2 or TRBV6-3 to TRBJ2-7; D is perhaps TRBD1 (6 bases). This CDR3 spans 16 amino acids. Germline assignment: CDR1 MNHEY and CDR2 SVGEGT. Trimming removed 7 bases at V and 3 bases at J, with 22 bases between. In DNA, the CDR3 is TGTGCCAGCACCGAACTCCTCCGGGACAACTACTACGAGCAGTACTTC. This encodes CASTELLRDNYYEQYF.

The CDR3 bases are TGTGCCAGCAGCGTAGACTCGAGTACCTACAATGAGCAGTTCTTC. It encodes CASSVDSSTYNEQFF. V gene TRBV9 combines with J gene TRBJ2-1; no clear D. In germline, CDR1 is SGDLS, CDR2 YYNGEE. The CDR3 runs 15 residues. Trimming took 0 bases from V and 2 from J, leaving 9 bases between them.

This clone is medium-sized by share. This chain uses TRBV12-3 or TRBV12-4 with TRBJ1-6, with D hard to call. CDR3 length equals 14 residues. V gave up 3 bases and J gave up 7 bases, with 10 bases separating them. CDR3 residues: CASSLHPKNSPLHF. The CDR3 coding sequence is TGTGCCAGCAGTTTGCACCCGAAAAATTCACCCCTCCACTTT.

This clone has a count of ten or more. The rearrangement links TRBV3-1 to TRBJ1-2, with D unclear. CDR1 LGHDT and CDR2 YNNKEL come from the germline V gene (reference sequence). The length of the CDR3 is 14 residues. V lost 0 bases and J lost 8, with 13 bases in between. CDR3 nucleotide sequence: TGTGCCAGCAGCCAAGATCGAGGGTATAGCGGCTACACCTTC. It specifies CASSQDRGYSGYTF.

This clone is labeled medium-sized. The rearrangement joins TRBV7-6 to TRBJ2-7, with 12 bases that match TRBD1. From germline, CDR1 is SGHVS and CDR2 FNYEAQ. Trimming took 5 bases from V and 5 from J; bases not matched to a gene: 7. This CDR3 comprises 15 residues. CDR3 in amino acids: CASSLSGTGGHEQYF. The CDR3 DNA sequence: TGTGCCAGCAGCCTATCCGGGACAGGGGGCCACGAGCAGTACTTC.

The chain links TRBV20-1 to TRBJ1-5; TRBD1 is a possible D gene (6 bases). There are 16 residues in the CDR3. Trimming cost V 0 bases and J 2 bases, with 14 bases left between them. In germline, CDR1 is DFQATT, CDR2 SNEGSKA (reference sequence). The chain's CDR3 is CSARDWGAEGNQPQHF. The CDR3 DNA follows: TGCAGTGCTAGAGATTGGGGGGCTGAGGGCAATCAGCCCCAGCATTTT.

This clone was counted between two and nine times. The chain joins TRBV6-6 to TRBJ1-5; TRBD1 matches at 7 bases. Looked up from germline, CDR1 is MNHNY and CDR2 is SVGAGI (reference sequence). The CDR3 is made up of 15 amino acids. V shed 2 bases, J shed 4 bases, and the junction held 5 bases outside the gene matches. The CDR3 nucleotides read TGTGCCAGCAGTTACGGCAGGGGGGGGAATCAGCCCCAGCATTTT. Amino acid sequence: CASSYGRGGNQPQHF.